The following is a T cell receptor (beta chain) sequence with its context. Germline-derived CDR1 and CDR2 are SGHAT and FQNNGV. The germline V and J ends were trimmed by 0 bases and 2 bases, with 5 bases remaining between them. The CDR3 contains 13 residues. This sample is part of a study of blood T cell repertoires in COVID-19. Across the study: Whether acute or convalescent, the COVID-19 samples came from the United States, Italy and Spain.

Only in-frame clones appear in the TCRdb table, and some are missing; sequencing was by immunoSEQ multiplex PCR. This repertoire shows approximately 120,000 clones, about 74% found once; its top ten account for around 6%. Source material: peripheral blood. This rearrangement joins TRBV11-2 to TRBJ2-7; no firm D call. The clonotype comes from a man aged 60-69 years with acute or convalescent COVID-19. The CDR3 sequence is CASSLDPPYEQYF. The CDR3 DNA follows: TGTGCCAGCAGCTTAGATCCTCCCTACGAGCAGTACTTC.